This T cell receptor beta chain was captured in a study of T-cell memory formation after mild COVID-19 (dated by TCRdb to the early 2020s). A note on the overall study: Most TCR sequence clusters were specific to one of the two donors. Two young, previously healthy adult volunteers made up the cohort, one male and one female. In a couple of donors, T-cell clones that expanded and contracted after mild COVID-19 were tracked by sequencing TCRalpha and TCRbeta repertoires over time. Results the study describes overall, beyond this receptor: Contracting CD4+ clones were found mainly in CM and EM memory subsets, while CD8+ clones were enriched in EMRA. The study included only a couple of mild cases, and larger cohorts that include severe cases with pre-infection samples were judged to be necessary. SARS-CoV-2 specificity was not confirmed for the second-wave clones peaking on day 37. Clones that contracted from day 15 to 85 showed balanced CD4/CD8 phenotypes, whereas a second wave of clones that expanded from day 15 to 37 leaned towards CD4+. Some responding clones were detected in pre-infection memory, suggesting pre-existing cross-reactive memory T cells joined the SARS-CoV-2 response.

The sequencing machine was an Illumina NovaSeq 6000. TCRalpha and TCRbeta cDNA libraries were built by 5'RACE with constant-segment primers, adding sample barcodes and unique molecular identifiers. Trizol reagent was used to extract RNA from every sample. Library amplification was performed in two PCR steps, and a second sample barcode and Illumina TruSeq adapters were introduced in the second step. Sequencing of the libraries was done on an Illumina NovaSeq, producing 2 x 150 bp paired-end reads. Regarding the original processing steps: Demultiplexing of reads and collapsing into UMI-guided consensus sequences were performed with migec v1.2.7. With mixcr v2.1.11, UMI consensuses were aligned to TRA and TRB V and J templates and assembled into clonotypes. A clonotype was counted as expanded or contracted only when both edgeR and NoisET called the clonotype significant, with the noise models trained on biological replicates. edgeR calls used a false discovery rate-adjusted p below 0.01 and a log2 fold-change threshold of 1. As an exploratory analysis of dynamics, PCA with hierarchical clustering was applied to max-normalized trajectories of the 1000 most abundant clonotypes. Separately sequenced CD4+ and CD8+ repertoires were used to assign the CD4 or CD8 phenotype of responding clones. TCRdb cleaned the public reads at Q25 with fastp, built clones with MiXCR and kept in-frame beta chains. CDR3 protein duplicates are merged, each entry listing the most common genes and DNA. These V and J calls are TCRdb output, not the study's own analysis. The sample table contains 450,000 to 650,000 distinct CDR3 sequences; only one count was recorded for more than 15% of them. The top ten clones comprise more than 10% of the sample.

Ficoll-Paque density gradient centrifugation was the method used to isolate PBMCs. Looking up the germline V gene yields CDR1 KGHDR and CDR2 SFDVKD. V and J are truncated by 7 bases and 1 base respectively, leaving an intervening sequence of 9 bases. The CDR3 goes from the cysteine to the phenylalanine over 13 residues. The read is trimmed to its CDR3 DNA, 39 bases read in frame from base 1. This clonotype has ten or more counts. It has no known antigen specificity. One base away there is no much larger clone; base qualities are not given. The receptor was isolated from an adult woman who had mild COVID-19 (a few samples of this study predate the infection). The sample titles of this study are shuffled in the database, so cell type and time point are left out; the donor was told from shared clones. The chain is made from TRBV24-1 and TRBJ1-1, and TRBD1 may be the D gene, going by 5 matching bases. The sample taken for sequencing was PBMCs or a T cell subset sorted from them (not recorded which). The encoded CDR3 is CATSGGRNTEAFF. The nucleotide sequence is TGTGCCACCAGCGGGGGTAGGAACACTGAAGCTTTCTTT.